This T cell receptor beta chain was observed in a study of T cell responses to AZD1222 COVID-19 vaccine. Findings of the study overall: Elevations in Spike-specific TCR breadth and depth followed administration of two AZD1222 doses.

Using immunoSEQ multiplex PCR, the repertoire was profiled, and TCRdb retains in-frame clones only, with some absent. Of around 140,000 clones listed, around 90% are singletons. About this clone: Antigen: not known.

The ends lost 3 bases at V and 8 bases at J; junction bases unmatched: 4. The CDR3 runs 14 residues. CDR1 and CDR2 (germline): KGHSH, LQKENI. Second-dose timings of about 4 or about 12 weeks were pooled. This TCR came from an adult who received the AZD1222 COVID-19 vaccine. The sequenced sample was peripheral blood, obtained 28 days after the second AZD1222 dose. The chain couples TRBV18 to TRBJ2-1; 10 bases align to TRBD2. DNA of the CDR3: TGTGCCAGCTCACCTACTAGCGGGGCCCATGAGCAGTTCTTC. Protein product: CASSPTSGAHEQFF.